These 21 T cell receptor beta chains originate from one sample sequenced in a study of neoadjuvant nivolumab and ipilimumab in lung cancer. This table comes from immunoSEQ multiplex PCR, and its TCRdb copy is limited to in-frame clones, with some not included. Here the sample spans 7,000 to 8,500 clones, 75% to 90% being singletons. Sample: tumor tissue, taken after neoadjuvant nivolumab, alone or with ipilimumab, at or shortly before surgery. The source of these receptors is an adult with non-small cell lung cancer. Some clones in this sample may be carry-over from other donors' samples.

The J gene is TRBJ1-1, the V gene TRBV5-4, with D possibly matching TRBD1 (5 bases). Trimming pared 2 bases from V and 2 bases from J, leaving 7 bases between. This CDR3 is built from 13 residues. Germline V gene sequence: CDR1 SGHNT, CDR2 YYREEE (reference sequence). Here the CDR3 DNA reads TGTGCCAGCAGCTTTGACAGAAACACTGAAGCTTTCTTT. Its translation: CASSFDRNTEAFF. The full variable domain, with the rest looked up from reference TRBV5-4 and TRBJ1-1, is ETGVTQSPTHLIKTRGQQVTLRCSSQSGHNTVSWYQQALGQGPQFIFQYYREEENGRGNFPPRFSGLQFPNYSSELNVNALELDDSALYLCASSFDRNTEAFFGQGTRLTVV.

This clone appeared a single time. This rearrangement joins TRBV6-6 to TRBJ2-1, with 10 bases lining up with TRBD2. The CDR3 consists of 13 residues. Germline CDR1 reads MNHNY; CDR2 reads SVGAGI (reference sequence). Trimming cost V 7 bases and J 8 bases; bases outside gene matches: 5. The CDR3 nucleotides are TGTGCCAGCACTTCCGGGACTAGCGATGAGCAGTTCTTC. Amino acids: CASTSGTSDEQFF.

This clone came up once. The V gene is TRBV7-9, the J gene TRBJ2-5; TRBD2 might be the D (5 bases). CDR1 is SEHNR, CDR2 FQNEAQ, per germline (reference sequence). The CDR3 consists of 15 residues. The V end lost 1 base, the J end lost 2 bases, and 11 bases lay between the germline ends. In DNA form, the CDR3 reads TGTGCCAGCAGCTTAGGAGGGTCAGGTCAAGAGACCCAGTACTTC. Translated, it gives CASSLGGSGQETQYF.

This clone was detected only once. The rearrangement uses TRBV29-1 and TRBJ2-7; D ambiguous. This CDR3 region has 12 residues. Germline V gene sequence: CDR1 SQVTM, CDR2 ANQGSEA. V was shortened by 4 bases and J by 2 bases, with 9 bases between the two germline ends. In DNA, the CDR3 is TGCAGCGTTGTAAGGGATACCTACGAGCAGTACTTC. It encodes CSVVRDTYEQYF.

The chain combines TRBV5-1 with TRBJ1-2, with no clear D. In germline, CDR1 is SGHRS, CDR2 YFSETQ. The CDR3 has 13 amino acids. Trimming stripped 4 bases from V and 6 bases from J, with 13 bases between. The CDR3 region has the DNA TGCGCCAGCAGCCGAAGACCTGAACATGGCTACACCTTC. The encoded protein is CASSRRPEHGYTF.

The V call is TRBV6-5, the J call TRBJ2-7; 10 nucleotides align to TRBD1. This CDR3 comprises 14 residues. The V segment lost 6 bases and the J segment 5 bases; nucleotides outside the gene matches: 7. Germline assignment: CDR1 MNHEY and CDR2 SVGAGI. The DNA of the CDR3 is TGTGCCAGCAGGTCCGGGACAGGGGACGACGAGCAGTACTTC. Its protein is CASRSGTGDDEQYF.

This clone was counted only a few times. The chain carries TRBV7-9 and TRBJ2-7, with D perhaps TRBD1 (6 bases). This CDR3 has 13 residues. The ends were cut back, 0 bases at V and 6 bases at J, with 9 bases in the middle. CDR1 is SEHNR and CDR2 is FQNEAQ in the germline V gene (reference sequence). The chain's CDR3 is CASSLAPGAEQYF. DNA for the CDR3: TGTGCCAGCAGCTTAGCCCCAGGGGCCGAGCAGTACTTC.

The CDR3, as DNA: TGTGCCAGCAGCTTAGGTGGGAGGGCCTCTCGGGAGCAGTACTTC. This encodes CASSLGGRASREQYF. V and J are TRBV7-2 and TRBJ2-7, with 7 bases aligning to TRBD2. This CDR3 contains 15 residues. V was clipped by 1 base and J by 7 bases; unmatched bases: 10. Germline CDR1 SGHTA, CDR2 FQGNSA.

The chain is built from TRBV7-9 and TRBJ1-1; no clear D gene. V was pared by 1 base and J by 4 bases, with 19 bases between. This CDR3 has 17 residues. Germline V gene sequence: CDR1 SEHNR, CDR2 FQNEAQ (reference sequence). The CDR3 nucleotides read TGTGCCAGCAGCTTAGAGGCGGACCCGAACTCTTTCACTGAAGCTTTCTTT. Residues: CASSLEADPNSFTEAFF.

This chain uses TRBV7-9 with TRBJ1-2, with D unresolved. Per the germline V gene, CDR1 is SEHNR and CDR2 is FQNEAQ (reference sequence). The germline V and J ends were trimmed by 5 bases and 5 bases, with 9 bases remaining between them. The CDR3 totals 12 residues. The CDR3 region is CASSAGVYGYTF. CDR3 in DNA: TGTGCCAGCAGCGCGGGAGTATATGGCTACACCTTC.

In DNA form, the CDR3 reads TGTGCCAGCAGCTTAATCCGCGGGCTTCAATCCTACAATGAGCAGTTCTTC. As protein: CASSLIRGLQSYNEQFF. This chain links TRBV7-9 with TRBJ2-1, with a weak D call TRBD2 (5 bases). The CDR3 length is 17 residues. CDR1 is SEHNR and CDR2 is FQNEAQ in the germline V gene (reference sequence). V lost 2 bases to trimming and J lost 1 base, with 15 bases between them.

The chain couples TRBV4-3 to TRBJ2-7, with no clear D. The CDR3 is 19 amino acids. The germline gives CDR1 LGHNA, CDR2 YSLEER. V was cut by 0 bases and J by 0 bases, with 21 bases left in between. Here the CDR3 DNA reads TGCGCCAGCAGCCAAGACGTGCCTAGGCAGCACCAAAGCTCCTACGAGCAGTACTTC. Amino acid sequence: CASSQDVPRQHQSSYEQYF.

The chain recombines TRBV5-4 with TRBJ2-1; D gene uncertain. Trimming took 3 bases from V and 10 from J, leaving 8 bases between them. The CDR3 sequence is 11 residues long. Germline CDR1 reads SGHNT; CDR2 reads YYREEE (reference sequence). The CDR3 loop reads CASSYGLEQFF. CDR3 nucleotide sequence: TGTGCCAGCAGCTACGGGCTAGAGCAGTTCTTC.

The CDR3 DNA is TGTGCCAGCAGCTTGGCAGTGACAGGAGAAGCTTTCTTT. Amino acid sequence: CASSLAVTGEAFF. The chain carries TRBV5-6 and TRBJ1-1, with D perhaps matching TRBD1 (6 bases). V was clipped by 0 bases and J by 8 bases, with 11 bases between them. The germline gives CDR1 SGHDT, CDR2 YYEEEE. The CDR3 loop spans 13 amino acids.

The chain couples TRBV13 to TRBJ2-5; D possibly corresponds to TRBD2 (6 bases). V was clipped by 0 bases and J by 5 bases, with 16 bases between them. There are 16 residues in the CDR3. CDR1 PRHDT and CDR2 FYEKMQ come from the germline V gene (reference sequence). In nucleotides, the CDR3 is TGTGCCAGCAGCTTAGGTGGCGGCGATCGGGAGGAGACCCAGTACTTC. Encoded protein: CASSLGGGDREETQYF.

V gene TRBV5-1 combines with J gene TRBJ2-7; TRBD2 matches 10 bases. The germline CDR1 and CDR2 sequences are SGHRS and YFSETQ. The CDR3 extends over 17 amino acids. V gave up 2 bases and J gave up 3 bases; unmatched junction bases: 11. The CDR3 sequence: CASSFLQTGTSVYEQYF. Here the CDR3 DNA reads TGCGCCAGCAGCTTCCTTCAAACCGGGACTAGCGTCTACGAGCAGTACTTC.

This chain uses TRBV9 with TRBJ2-7; D might be TRBD1 (5 bases). Trimming cost V 0 bases and J 4 bases, with 8 bases left between them. The germline gives CDR1 SGDLS, CDR2 YYNGEE. The CDR3 is 13 amino acids. The CDR3, as DNA: TGTGCCAGCAGCGTAGGAAAGGGGTACGAGCAGTACTTC. This encodes CASSVGKGYEQYF.

V usage is TRBV5-5 and J usage is TRBJ1-1; D is possibly TRBD1 (5 bases). V lost 1 base and J 4 bases, leaving 8 bases between the germline ends. Germline values: CDR1 SGHKS, CDR2 YYEKEE (reference sequence). The CDR3 spans 13 residues. The CDR3 nucleotides are TGTGCCAGCAGCTTGTCCGGGGGCACTGAAGCTTTCTTT. It codes for CASSLSGGTEAFF.

V and J are TRBV5-1 and TRBJ2-7, with TRBD2 identical over 8 bases. Germline CDR1 SGHRS, CDR2 YFSETQ. The CDR3 covers 17 residues. J lost 4 bases, V lost 0 bases, and 12 bases had no gene match. The CDR3 region is CASSLEAVAGSTYEQYF. DNA of the CDR3: TGCGCCAGCAGCTTGGAAGCAGTAGCGGGATCGACTTACGAGCAGTACTTC.

The rearrangement links TRBV25-1 to TRBJ1-5, with no clear D. Trimming removed 2 bases from V and 6 bases from J, with 11 bases in between. This CDR3 comprises 14 residues. Germline loops: CDR1 MGHDK, CDR2 SYGVNS. The DNA for the CDR3 is TGTGCCAGCAGTGAAGGGAAGGATACTCAGCCCCAGCATTTT. This encodes CASSEGKDTQPQHF.

The chain combines TRBV30 with TRBJ2-1, with 11 bases that match TRBD2. The CDR3 contains 14 residues. Germline V CDR1 and CDR2: GTSNPN, SVGIG (reference sequence). Germline trimming cut 0 bases from V and 5 bases from J; bases unmatched to any gene: 0. DNA of the CDR3: TGTGCCTGGAGTGTACTAGCGGGGGACAATGAGCAGTTCTTC. Translating it yields CAWSVLAGDNEQFF.